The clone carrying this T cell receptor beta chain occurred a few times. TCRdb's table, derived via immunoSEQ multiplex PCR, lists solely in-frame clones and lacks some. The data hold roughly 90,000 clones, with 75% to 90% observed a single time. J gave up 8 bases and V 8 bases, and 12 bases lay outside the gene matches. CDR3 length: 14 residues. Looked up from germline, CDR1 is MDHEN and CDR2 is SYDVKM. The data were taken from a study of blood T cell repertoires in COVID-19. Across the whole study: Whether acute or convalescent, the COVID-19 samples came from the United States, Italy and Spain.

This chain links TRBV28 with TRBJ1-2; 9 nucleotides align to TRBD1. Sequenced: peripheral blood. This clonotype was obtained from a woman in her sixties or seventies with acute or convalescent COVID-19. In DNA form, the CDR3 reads TGTGCCAGCGATTACCGCCGGGACAGGGTCGGCTACACCTTC. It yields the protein CASDYRRDRVGYTF.